Below are 20 T cell receptor beta chains sequenced from a single sample in a study of immune cell composition in non-small cell lung cancer. Method: immunoSEQ multiplex PCR; TCRdb's copy keeps in-frame clones and lacks some. The sample yields roughly 14,000 clones, approximately 69% seen once. Source material: lung tumor tissue. The receptors were gathered from a human donor with non-small cell lung cancer.

This clone appeared a few times. J is TRBJ1-5 and V is TRBV19, with D unclear. CDR1 and CDR2 (germline): LNHDA, SQIVND (reference sequence). Between the trimmed V and J ends, which lost 5 bases and 1 base, there was a span of 6 bases. The CDR3 totals 13 residues. The CDR3 is CASSFMSNQPQHF. The CDR3 DNA sequence: TGTGCCAGTAGTTTTATGAGCAATCAGCCCCAGCATTTT.

The genes are TRBV6-6 and TRBJ2-7; possibly TRBD1 for D (5 bases). V gave up 6 bases and J gave up 2 bases, with 17 bases separating them. The CDR3 loop spans 15 amino acids. CDR1 is MNHNY and CDR2 is SVGAGI in the germline V gene (reference sequence). The chain's CDR3 is CASSSPGRAAYEQYF. The DNA of the CDR3 is TGTGCCAGCAGCTCCCCCGGCAGGGCGGCCTACGAGCAGTACTTC.

CDR3 DNA: TGTGCCAGCAGCCCCTGGACTAGCACCCCCCCCGGGGAGCTGTTTTTT. It specifies CASSPWTSTPPGELFF. The chain carries TRBV11-2 and TRBJ2-2; TRBD2 matches 8 bases. V shed 5 bases and J 6 bases; nucleotides not matched to a gene: 11. Looked up from germline, CDR1 is SGHAT and CDR2 is FQNNGV. This CDR3 region has 16 residues.

The chain links TRBV6-1 to TRBJ2-5; D is unresolved. V gave up 2 bases and J gave up 6 bases, with 13 bases separating them. CDR3 length equals 14 residues. Germline V lookup: CDR1 MNHNS, CDR2 SASEGT. The chain's CDR3 is CASSEKTVRQTQYF. CDR3 sequence (DNA): TGTGCCAGCAGTGAAAAAACAGTAAGACAGACCCAGTACTTC.

The chain uses TRBV4-2 and TRBJ2-7; TRBD2 is a possible D gene (5 bases). The CDR3 consists of 15 residues. V was cut by 3 bases and J by 4 bases, with 16 bases left in between. The V gene's germline CDR1 is LGHNA and CDR2 YNFKEQ. CDR3 loop: CASSQRGQNRYEQYF. CDR3 bases: TGTGCCAGCAGCCAGCGAGGGCAGAACCGTTACGAGCAGTACTTC.

There are a few counts of this clone. The J gene is TRBJ1-2, the V gene TRBV30; no definite D call. Trimming shortened V by 2 bases and J by 6 bases, and 13 bases separated the two germline ends. The germline V gene encodes CDR1 GTSNPN and CDR2 SVGIG (reference sequence). The CDR3 sequence is 13 residues long. The DNA of the CDR3 is TGTGCCTGGAGTTTCGGGGTAGAAAATGGCTACACCTTC. Protein sequence: CAWSFGVENGYTF.

The chain employs TRBV25-1 and TRBJ1-1, with D perhaps TRBD1 (5 bases). The V and J ends lost 3 bases and 5 bases respectively, with 16 bases between them. The CDR3 is made up of 15 amino acids. CDR1 MGHDK and CDR2 SYGVNS come from the germline V gene. CDR3 coding DNA: TGTGCCAGCAGTGACTGGGACGGGACTCTAACTGAAGCTTTCTTT. Amino acids: CASSDWDGTLTEAFF.

This clone was counted a few times. V usage is TRBV4-3 and J usage is TRBJ2-3; D may be TRBD1 (5 bases). The V and J ends lost 4 bases and 3 bases respectively, with 14 bases between them. The CDR3 sequence is 15 residues long. CDR1 and CDR2 (germline): LGHNA, YSLEER. CDR3 sequence (DNA): TGCGCCAGCAGCCCCTCATCAGGGCTTACAGATACGCAGTATTTT. This translates into CASSPSSGLTDTQYF.

The chain employs TRBV9 and TRBJ2-3; tentatively, D is TRBD1 (6 bases). Trimming took off 0 bases at V and 5 bases at J, with 13 bases between the two ends. The CDR3 has 15 residues. Germline CDR1 reads SGDLS; CDR2 reads YYNGEE. The CDR3 is CASSVEVGRGDTQYF. As DNA, the CDR3 is TGTGCCAGCAGCGTAGAGGTGGGCAGGGGAGATACGCAGTATTTT.

The V gene is TRBV6-5, the J gene TRBJ1-2, with a possible D match to TRBD1 (6 bases). With 6 bases removed from V and 7 bases from J, the gap between germline ends came to 12 bases. The CDR3 runs 12 residues. Germline V gene lookup returns CDR1 MNHEY and CDR2 SVGAGI. DNA for the CDR3: TGTGCCAGCAGACTAGGGGGTGGTGGCTACACCTTC. It encodes CASRLGGGGYTF.

The rearrangement joins TRBV19 to TRBJ1-5; 9 nucleotides align to TRBD1. V shed 5 bases and J 2 bases; nucleotides not matched to a gene: 4. Germline V gene sequence: CDR1 LNHDA, CDR2 SQIVND (reference sequence). This CDR3 is built from 15 residues. The CDR3 protein is CASSPQGAGNQPQHF. CDR3 coding DNA: TGTGCCAGTAGTCCACAGGGGGCAGGCAATCAGCCCCAGCATTTT.

The chain combines TRBV18 with TRBJ1-1, with 9 bases that match TRBD1. Germline CDR1 KGHSH, CDR2 LQKENI. The trim removed 5 bases at V and 4 bases at J, leaving 8 bases unmatched. The CDR3 runs to 15 residues. The CDR3 protein is CASSYMGQGGTEAFF. In DNA, the CDR3 is TGTGCCAGCTCATATATGGGACAGGGTGGCACTGAAGCTTTCTTT.

The CDR3 DNA is TGTGCCAGCTCACCACGACAGGGGGAAATCGGCACTGAAGCTTTCTTT. Protein sequence: CASSPRQGEIGTEAFF. This chain uses TRBV18 with TRBJ1-1; 9 nucleotides agree with TRBD1. V was clipped by 1 base and J by 4 bases; unmatched bases: 7. CDR3 length equals 16 residues. Germline CDR1 reads KGHSH; CDR2 reads LQKENI.

The chain links TRBV6-4 to TRBJ1-1; unclear D gene. CDR3 length: 15 amino acids. The germline gives CDR1 MRHNA, CDR2 SNTAGT. V lost 3 bases and J 1 base, leaving 12 bases between the germline ends. The CDR3 here is CASSENDTPNTEAFF. Here the CDR3 DNA reads TGTGCCAGCAGTGAGAATGACACCCCGAACACTGAAGCTTTCTTT.

The V call is TRBV14, the J call TRBJ2-2, with 8 bases that match TRBD1. V lost 4 bases to trimming and J lost 3 bases; unmatched junction nucleotides: 7. There are 16 residues in the CDR3. The V gene's germline CDR1 is SGHDN and CDR2 FVKESK. DNA for the CDR3: TGTGCCAGCAGCCTTCCAGGGGGCGCCTACACCGGGGAGCTGTTTTTT. This sequence encodes CASSLPGGAYTGELFF.

This clone is medium-sized. The V call is TRBV11-2, the J call TRBJ1-6; a weak D match, TRBD1 (6 bases). Germline values: CDR1 SGHAT, CDR2 FQNNGV. CDR3 length equals 15 residues. V lost 5 bases to trimming and J lost 7 bases, with 15 bases between them. The CDR3 nucleotides are TGTGCCAGCAGCCTTGACCGCGGACAGAATTCACCCCTCCACTTT. It specifies CASSLDRGQNSPLHF.

The chain combines TRBV30 with TRBJ1-4; TRBD1 matches 9 bases. CDR3 size: 14 residues. V gave up 0 bases and J gave up 8 bases; unmatched junction bases: 4. The germline V gene has CDR1 GTSNPN and CDR2 SVGIG (reference sequence). The CDR3 loop reads CAWSVGTGKEKLFF. The CDR3 DNA is TGTGCCTGGAGTGTAGGGACAGGGAAAGAAAAACTGTTTTTT.

The gene calls are TRBV7-3 and TRBJ1-1, with 9 bases matching TRBD1. V gave up 5 bases and J gave up 7 bases; unmatched junction bases: 5. Germline V gene data show CDR1 as SGHTA and CDR2 as FQGTGA. The CDR3 length is 13 residues. CDR3 in amino acids: CASSPQGQGEAFF. CDR3 in DNA: TGTGCCAGCAGCCCCCAGGGACAGGGTGAAGCTTTCTTT.

Only a few counts were recorded for this clone. V is TRBV6-5 and J is TRBJ2-7, with 12 bases that match TRBD2. The junction had 6 bases not matched to a gene; V was cut back by 5 bases and J by 7 bases. CDR1 and CDR2 from the germline V gene are MNHEY and SVGAGI. The CDR3 runs to 14 residues. CDR3 coding DNA: TGTGCCAGCAGTACGACTAGCGGGGGAATGGAGCAGTACTTC. Translating it yields CASSTTSGGMEQYF.

The V and J genes are TRBV18 and TRBJ2-7; 10 positions match TRBD1. The germline V gene encodes CDR1 KGHSH and CDR2 LQKENI. Losses at the gene ends were 2 bases for V and 6 bases for J; bases not matched to a gene: 4. This CDR3 has 14 amino acids. The CDR3 DNA reads TGTGCCAGCTCACCAGGGACAGGGGAAACCGAGCAGTACTTC. It codes for CASSPGTGETEQYF.